Shown below are 30 T cell receptor beta chains from a single sample sequenced in a study of Graves' ophthalmopathy and Graves' hyperthyroidism. RNA transcripts provided the template for amplifying TCR beta CDR3 regions. First-round RT-PCR relied on HTBI primers, and a second-round multiplex PCR came next. TCRdb independently ran MiXCR on the multiplex PCR reads; one entry per CDR3 protein. The table has roughly 1.1 million distinct CDR3 sequences, about 38% seen once. Sequenced sample: peripheral blood or thyroid tissue (not recorded which). The receptors shown here come from an adult man with Graves' hyperthyroidism.

The chain's CDR3 is CASSESRGFAETQYF. The CDR3 region has the DNA TGTGCCAGCAGTGAATCTAGGGGGTTCGCGGAGACCCAGTACTTC. The chain links TRBV25-1 to TRBJ2-5, with a tentative D call TRBD1 (6 bases). V was shortened by 1 base and J by 5 bases, with 14 bases between the two germline ends. This CDR3 spans 15 amino acids. CDR1 and CDR2 (germline): MGHDK, SYGVNS. Looking up the rest from reference TRBV25-1 and TRBJ2-5 gives the full variable domain: EADIYQTPRYLVIGTGKKITLECSQTMGHDKMYWYQQDPGMELHLIHYSYGVNSTEKGDLSSESTVSRIRTEHFPLTLESARPSHTSQYLCASSESRGFAETQYFGPGTRLLVL.

This clonotype was found many times. The V and J genes are TRBV20-1 and TRBJ2-5; D is unclear. The ends were cut back, 4 bases at V and 5 bases at J, with 14 bases in the middle. Germline V CDR1 and CDR2: DFQATT, SNEGSKA (reference sequence). The CDR3 runs 13 residues. The CDR3: CSANGRSQETQYF. The CDR3, as DNA: TGCAGTGCTAACGGTCGGAGTCAGGAGACCCAGTACTTC.

Regarding this clonotype: This is likely a read error, given that the CDR3 carries no conserved phenylalanine or tryptophan at its end. No DNA is shown, since the ends of the CDR3 on it are uncertain; the CDR3 is the one TCRdb lists. The CDR3 region is CATSRDPAPA. The chain is built from TRBV15 and TRBJ1-3. The CDR3 length equals 10 residues, ends included. CDR1 is LNHNV, CDR2 YYDKDF, per germline (reference sequence).

The V gene is TRBV14, the J gene TRBJ1-2, with a weak D call TRBD1 (5 bases). The germline CDR1 and CDR2 sequences are SGHDN and FVKESK. The CDR3 is made up of 17 amino acids. V gave up 6 bases and J gave up 7 bases, with 27 bases separating them. CDR3: CASSLASLSGPYGGYTF. In DNA form, the CDR3 reads TGTGCCAGCAGTTTGGCATCTCTGTCGGGGCCCTATGGTGGCTACACCTTC.

At least ten counts were recorded for this clonotype. V is TRBV7-9 and J is TRBJ1-1; D is perhaps TRBD1 (6 bases). Germline V gene lookup returns CDR1 SEHNR and CDR2 FQNEAQ (reference sequence). The CDR3 spans 15 residues. V was shortened by 0 bases and J by 4 bases, with 12 bases between the two germline ends. The CDR3 DNA follows: TGTGCCAGCAGCTTAGCGCTGACAGGAGTCACTGAAGCTTTCTTT. Translating it yields CASSLALTGVTEAFF.

The J gene is TRBJ1-2, the V gene TRBV19; D uncertain. The CDR3 consists of 8 residues. V was pared by 8 bases and J by 13 bases, with 8 bases between. Per the germline V gene, CDR1 is LNHDA and CDR2 is SQIVND (reference sequence). The CDR3 protein is CASLGATF. The CDR3 coding sequence is TGTGCCAGTCTAGGAGCCACCTTC. Using reference TRBV19 and TRBJ1-2 for the parts outside the CDR3, the full variable domain is DGGITQSPKYLFRKEGQNVTLSCEQNLNHDAMYWYRQDPGQGLRLIYYSQIVNDFQKGDIAEGYSVSREKKESFPLTVTSAQKNPTAFYLCASLGATFGSGTRLTVV.

The chain links TRBV10-3 to TRBJ1-1; possible D gene TRBD1, 5 bases. Germline V gene data show CDR1 as ENHRY and CDR2 as SYGVKD. This CDR3 comprises 13 residues. V lost 4 bases and J 4 bases, leaving 10 bases between the germline ends. The chain's CDR3 is CAISGERGTEAFF. The CDR3 DNA reads TGTGCCATCAGTGGAGAAAGGGGCACTGAAGCTTTCTTT.

This chain joins TRBV25-1 and TRBJ2-5; 14 bases agree with TRBD2. Germline trimming cut 8 bases from V and 4 bases from J; bases unmatched to any gene: 18. This CDR3 region has 19 residues. CDR1 and CDR2 (germline): MGHDK, SYGVNS. This CDR3 reads CASQESRQTSGRARETQYF. DNA for the CDR3: TGTGCCAGCCAAGAATCACGGCAGACTAGCGGGAGGGCCCGAGAGACCCAGTACTTC.

This clonotype turned up a few times. The rearrangement links TRBV10-3 to TRBJ2-7; 8 bases are a match to TRBD1. Germline values: CDR1 ENHRY, CDR2 SYGVKD. V was pared by 8 bases and J by 6 bases, with 6 bases of the junction left unmatched. The CDR3 is 12 amino acids. The CDR3 sequence: CAIGQGISEQYF. The CDR3 DNA is TGTGCCATCGGACAGGGTATTTCCGAGCAGTACTTC.

This clonotype was seen many times. The chain is built from TRBV7-9 and TRBJ1-1, with D perhaps TRBD1 (5 bases). The CDR3 loop spans 14 amino acids. Trimming left V 1 base short and J 1 base short, with 7 bases between. CDR1 is SEHNR and CDR2 is FQNEAQ in the germline V gene (reference sequence). CDR3 bases: TGTGCCAGCAGCTTAGAAACAGGGAACACTGAAGCTTTCTTT. Its translation: CASSLETGNTEAFF.

This clonotype has more than one count but fewer than ten. One end of the junction fails to match germline, which may point to a read error. The chain joins TRBV10-3 to TRBJ1-2; 10 bases agree with TRBD1. Germline CDR1 ENHRY, CDR2 SYGVKD. The CDR3 totals 13 residues. The CDR3 nucleotides are TGTGCCATCAGGACACCGGGACAGGGGTTTCGGGCATTC. This gives the protein CAIRTPGQGFRAF.

This clonotype was recorded many times. The chain combines TRBV5-1 with TRBJ2-7, with D perhaps TRBD1 (6 bases). The CDR3 has 14 amino acids. Germline V gene data show CDR1 as SGHRS and CDR2 as YFSETQ. Trimming left V 2 bases short and J 4 bases short, with 13 bases between. CDR3 protein: CASSLRQGHYEQYF. The CDR3 DNA is TGCGCCAGCAGCTTACGGCAGGGGCATTACGAGCAGTACTTC.

V is TRBV5-1 and J is TRBJ2-2; D is unclear. This CDR3 region has 14 residues. Per the germline V gene, CDR1 is SGHRS and CDR2 is YFSETQ. V was cut by 3 bases and J by 7 bases, with 13 bases left in between. The DNA for the CDR3 is TGCGCCAGCAGCTCACCTCCAGTCGTCGGGGAGCTGTTTTTT. Translating it yields CASSSPPVVGELFF.

This clonotype has ten or more counts. The V gene is TRBV20-1, the J gene TRBJ1-2, with a weak D call TRBD1 (5 bases). The CDR3 runs to 15 residues. V lost 3 bases, J lost 2 bases, and 16 bases lay in between. The V gene's germline CDR1 is DFQATT and CDR2 SNEGSKA (reference sequence). CDR3: CSARPERGRNYGYTF. The CDR3 nucleotides read TGCAGTGCTAGGCCAGAACGGGGCAGGAACTATGGCTACACCTTC.

This clonotype was seen repeatedly, ten times or more. The chain combines TRBV19 with TRBJ1-1; D call uncertain. The CDR3 is 13 residues long. The ends were cut back, 7 bases at V and 4 bases at J, with 13 bases in the middle. From germline, CDR1 is LNHDA and CDR2 SQIVND (reference sequence). The CDR3 DNA follows: TGTGCCAGTAAGTTAGGCCTCGGCACTGAAGCTTTCTTT. As protein: CASKLGLGTEAFF.

With regard to this clonotype: The junction shows a germline mismatch at one end, possibly a read error. The rearrangement uses TRBV10-3 and TRBJ2-7; D could derive from TRBD1 or TRBD2 (5 bases each). Germline loops: CDR1 ENHRY, CDR2 SYGVKD. The CDR3 length is 16 residues. DNA for the CDR3: TGTGCCAGCAGTTACTCGGAGAGGGGACGGGCCTACGAGCAGTACTTC. Its protein is CASSYSERGRAYEQYF.

V is TRBV10-1 and J is TRBJ2-2; TRBD2 might be the D (6 bases). Trimming took 2 bases from V and 7 from J, leaving 11 bases between them. The germline CDR1 and CDR2 sequences are WNHNN and SYGVQD (reference sequence). CDR3 length equals 14 residues. The CDR3 region is CASSERGGVGELFF. The CDR3 DNA follows: TGCGCCAGCAGTGAGCGAGGAGGGGTCGGGGAGCTGTTTTTT.

This clonotype was seen many times. The J gene is TRBJ2-7, the V gene TRBV29-1; D gene ambiguous. The V and J ends lost 4 bases and 3 bases respectively, with 7 bases between them. This CDR3 is built from 11 residues. Germline CDR1 is SQVTM and CDR2 is ANQGSEA. CDR3 bases: TGCAGCGTTGTAGGAATCTACGAGCAGTACTTC. Protein sequence: CSVVGIYEQYF.

This clonotype was recorded at least ten times. This chain connects TRBV19 to TRBJ1-4; D remains unclear. This CDR3 is built from 11 residues. Germline values: CDR1 LNHDA, CDR2 SQIVND (reference sequence). Trimming removed 6 bases from V and 6 bases from J, with 5 bases in between. The CDR3 sequence: CASRDYEKLFF. CDR3 in DNA: TGTGCCAGTAGGGATTATGAAAAACTGTTTTTT.

Concerning this clonotype: With a much larger clone just one base away, this may be a read error. The V call is TRBV19, the J call TRBJ1-1, with 10 bases identical to TRBD1. The CDR3 has 14 residues. Germline values: CDR1 LNHDA, CDR2 SQIVND (reference sequence). CDR3 nucleotides: TGTGCCGGTAGTAGGGACAGGGGTCGGACTGAAGCTTTCTTT. This sequence encodes CAGSRDRGRTEAFF. Variable domain in full (rest from reference TRBV19 and TRBJ1-1): DGGITQSPKYLFRKEGQNVTLSCEQNLNHDAMYWYRQDPGQGLRLIYYSQIVNDFQKGDIAEGYSVSREKKESFPLTVTSAQKNPTAFYLCAGSRDRGRTEAFFGQGTRLTVV.

V and J are TRBV10-3 and TRBJ2-7; 9 bases align to TRBD1. V lost 10 bases, J lost 2 bases, and 9 bases stayed unmatched. CDR1 and CDR2 (germline): ENHRY, SYGVKD. CDR3 length: 14 residues. The DNA for the CDR3 is TGTGCCACTTCCGGGACAGGGTACCCCTACGAGCAGTACTTC. Its protein product is CATSGTGYPYEQYF.

This clonotype has more than one count but fewer than ten. The chain carries TRBV4-1 and TRBJ1-5, with 7 bases matching TRBD1. This CDR3 has 16 amino acids. Germline trimming cut 0 bases from V and 5 bases from J; bases unmatched to any gene: 7. Germline values: CDR1 MGHRA, CDR2 YSYEKL. The CDR3 DNA sequence: TGCGCCAGCAGCCAAGATGGAACGGGACAGCATCAGCCCCAGCATTTT. Protein product: CASSQDGTGQHQPQHF.

The chain has TRBV6-5 and TRBJ2-6; TRBD1 aligns across 7 bases. The CDR3 sequence is 16 residues long. Trimming cost V 7 bases and J 2 bases; bases outside gene matches: 8. CDR1 is MNHEY and CDR2 is SVGAGI in the germline V gene. Written as DNA, the CDR3 is TGTGCCAGCACCTACATCCAGGGGGCTGGGGCCAACGTCCTGACTTTC. Translated: CASTYIQGAGANVLTF.

This clonotype was counted many times. The chain couples TRBV15 to TRBJ1-5; D is uncertain. The V gene's germline CDR1 is LNHNV and CDR2 YYDKDF (reference sequence). The CDR3 length is 14 residues. Trimming cost V 4 bases and J 0 bases, with 7 bases left between them. CDR3 amino acids: CATSIQISNQPQHF. The CDR3 region has the DNA TGTGCCACCAGCATTCAGATTAGCAATCAGCCCCAGCATTTT.

This clonotype was counted ten times or more. The J gene is TRBJ2-5, the V gene TRBV20-1; 8 bases agree with TRBD2. Per germline, CDR1 DFQATT and CDR2 SNEGSKA (reference sequence). There are 15 residues in the CDR3. J lost 0 bases, V lost 1 base, and 4 bases had no gene match. The DNA of the CDR3 is TGCAGTGCTAGAGTCCCAGCGGGGGACCAAGAGACCCAGTACTTC. Translated: CSARVPAGDQETQYF.

This clonotype was recorded a few times. The chain links TRBV15 to TRBJ1-5; D remains unclear. Germline V lookup: CDR1 LNHNV, CDR2 YYDKDF (reference sequence). The CDR3 length is 14 residues. Trimming pared 1 base from V and 5 bases from J, leaving 9 bases between. CDR3 in amino acids: CATSRGLLDQPQHF. CDR3 bases: TGTGCCACCAGCAGAGGGCTGCTGGATCAGCCCCAGCATTTT.

In regard to this clonotype: The germline gene is not matched at one end of the junction; a read error may be the cause. V usage is TRBV7-6 and J usage is TRBJ2-2, with D possibly being TRBD2 (7 bases). This CDR3 contains 16 residues. Germline V gives CDR1 SGHVS, CDR2 FNYEAQ. CDR3 amino acids: CASSQVGGGDTGELFF. CDR3 nucleotide sequence: TGCGCCAGCAGCCAAGTAGGGGGGGGGGACACCGGGGAGCTGTTTTTT.

This clonotype was counted between two and nine times. J is TRBJ2-7 and V is TRBV27, with D tentatively TRBD1 or TRBD2 (5 bases each). V dropped 5 bases and J dropped 4 bases, with 15 bases sitting between them. The V gene's germline CDR1 is MNHEY and CDR2 SMNVEV (reference sequence). The CDR3 contains 14 residues. CDR3 loop: CASSQGRNIYEQYF. For the CDR3, the DNA is TGTGCCAGCAGTCAGGGACGGAACATTTACGAGCAGTACTTC.

This clonotype was detected many times. The rearrangement links TRBV12-3 or TRBV12-4 to TRBJ1-1; D is uncertain. This CDR3 has 14 residues. Trimming shortened V by 3 bases and J by 5 bases, and 13 bases separated the two germline ends. In DNA, the CDR3 is TGTGCCAGCAGTTTTACGGCGGTGAGAACTGAAGCTTTCTTT. Its protein product is CASSFTAVRTEAFF.

A few counts support this clonotype. A read error may produce the germline difference seen at one junction end. CDR3 sequence (DNA): TGCAGTGCTAAGGAGGGGGCCTTC. Translation gives CSAKEGAF. V usage is TRBV20-1 and J usage is TRBJ1-2; maybe TRBD1 (6 bases). The CDR3 is 8 residues long. Germline-derived CDR1 and CDR2 are DFQATT and SNEGSKA (reference sequence).